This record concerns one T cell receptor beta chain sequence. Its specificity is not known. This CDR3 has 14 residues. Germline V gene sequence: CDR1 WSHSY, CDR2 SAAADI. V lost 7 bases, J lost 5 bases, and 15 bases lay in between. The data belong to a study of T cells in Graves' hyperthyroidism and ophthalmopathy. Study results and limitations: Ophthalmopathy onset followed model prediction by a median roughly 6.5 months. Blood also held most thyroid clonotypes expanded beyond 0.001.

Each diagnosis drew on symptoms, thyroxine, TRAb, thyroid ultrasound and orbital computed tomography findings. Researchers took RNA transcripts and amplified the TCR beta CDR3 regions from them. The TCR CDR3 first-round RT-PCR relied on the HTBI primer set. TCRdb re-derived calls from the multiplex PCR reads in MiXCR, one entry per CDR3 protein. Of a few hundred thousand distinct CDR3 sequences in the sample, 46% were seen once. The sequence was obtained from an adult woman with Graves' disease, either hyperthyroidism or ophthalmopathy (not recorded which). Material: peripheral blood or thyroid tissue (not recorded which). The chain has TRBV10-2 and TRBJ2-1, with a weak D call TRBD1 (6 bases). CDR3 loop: CASNVRGWNNEQFF. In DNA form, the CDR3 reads TGCGCCAGCAATGTCAGGGGTTGGAACAATGAGCAGTTCTTC.